This T cell receptor beta chain was observed in a study of beta chain features in type 1 diabetes. Study context: What patients shared with healthy donors was a similar profile of age, gender and cell yields.

Findings of the study overall: A cDNA-based sequencing approach could over-represent cells with high TCR expression. PCR might favor shorter templates, but any such skew would affect patients and controls equally.

The whole isolated RNA underwent reverse transcription, so sequencing captured expressed TCRB transcripts. Profiling relied on immunoSEQ multiplex PCR, and the TCRdb table lists in-frame clones only, not all of them. The sample shows hundreds of thousands of clones, 10% to 15% of them seen only once. The CDR3 is made up of 13 amino acids. Germline V CDR1 and CDR2: GTSNPN, SVGIG (reference sequence). V lost 3 bases, J lost 1 base, and 9 bases lay in between. This clone has just a few counts. The target antigen is unknown. The sequencing input was naive CD4+ T cells from blood. This clonotype was sampled from a man aged 18 to 29 in good health. The genes are TRBV30 and TRBJ1-1; D possibly corresponds to TRBD1 (5 bases). The CDR3 DNA sequence: TGTGCCTGGAGCCCCACAGGGAACACTGAAGCTTTCTTT. Protein product: CAWSPTGNTEAFF.